The rows below give T cell receptor beta chains drawn from one sample of a study of yellow fever vaccine responses in identical twins. TCRdb re-called the RT-PCR reads with MiXCR, one entry per CDR3 protein. The sample has under 4,000 distinct CDR3 sequences, about 83% seen once. This specimen consisted of T cells from blood (PBMCs), unsorted or a sorted subset (not recorded which), obtained before or after yellow fever vaccination (not recorded which). The receptors originated from a woman aged 18-29 years who received the yellow fever vaccine. Each CDR3 is given with its conserved first and last residue. The D gene is left open where the match is weak. Clone size is given for some rows only: seen once, a few or many times, or a class if the clone is expanded.

abundance	v_gene	d_gene	j_gene	CDR3nt	CDR3aa
.	TRBV7-9	TRBD1	TRBJ2-4	TGTGCCAGCAGCTTAGTCTCCCCAGACAGGGGAAAAAACATTCAGTACTTC	CASSLVSPDRGKNIQYF
.	TRBV28	TRBD1	TRBJ2-7	TGTGCCAGCAGTCCCCCGGGACAGCTGGAGCAGTACTTC	CASSPPGQLEQYF
.	TRBV12-3/TRBV12-4	TRBD1	TRBJ2-5	TGTGCCAGCAACTCGGGACAGCTCCAAGAGACCCAGTACTTC	CASNSGQLQETQYF
.	TRBV19	.	TRBJ2-7	TGTGCCAGTATACACAGGGCCCACGAGCAGTACTTC	CASIHRAHEQYF
.	TRBV18	.	TRBJ2-7	TGTGCCAGCTCACCGAAGCTCGACGAGCAGTACTTC	CASSPKLDEQYF
.	TRBV2	.	TRBJ2-1	TGTGCCAGCAGTGACCTTCCAGGACATGTTAATGAGCAGTTCTTC	CASSDLPGHVNEQFF
.	TRBV5-1	TRBD1	TRBJ2-1	TGCGCCAGCAGCTTCCGACAGGGGGTAGACAATGAGCAGTTCTTC	CASSFRQGVDNEQFF
.	TRBV5-1	TRBD2	TRBJ2-1	TGCGCCAGCAGCTTGGCCACTAGCGGGAGTATCAATGAGCAGTTCTTC	CASSLATSGSINEQFF
.	TRBV29-1	.	TRBJ2-3	TGCAGCGTTGATGCCGGGTTAGGCACAGATACGCAGTATTTT	CSVDAGLGTDTQYF
.	TRBV3-1	TRBD2	TRBJ2-4	TGTGCCAGCAGCCAGCCGGGACTAGCCGACATTCAGTACTTC	CASSQPGLADIQYF
.	TRBV4-3	TRBD1	TRBJ2-3	TGCGCCAGCGGGACAGGGGGCGGCACAGATACGCAGTATTTT	CASGTGGGTDTQYF
.	TRBV2	.	TRBJ2-3	TGTGCCAGCAGTGGGGGACCAAACACAGATACGCAGTATTTT	CASSGGPNTDTQYF
once	TRBV18	TRBD2	TRBJ2-1	TGTGCCAGCTCACCGCCCGGGACTATCTCCAATGAGCAGTTCTTC	CASSPPGTISNEQFF
.	TRBV18	.	TRBJ2-1	TGTGCCAGCTCCCCCTCGACAGCCTACAATGAGCAGTTCTTC	CASSPSTAYNEQFF
.	TRBV4-2	.	TRBJ2-7	TGTGCCAGCAGCCAAACGGTCCAATACGAGCAGTACTTC	CASSQTVQYEQYF
.	TRBV29-1	TRBD2	TRBJ2-1	TGCAGCGTTGATAGCCTAGCGGGAGAGGTTGAGCAGTTCTTC	CSVDSLAGEVEQFF
.	TRBV6-1	.	TRBJ2-1	TGTGCCAGCAGTCCGACTGCTAACAATGAGCAGTTCTTC	CASSPTANNEQFF
once	TRBV5-1	.	TRBJ2-3	TGCGCCAGCAGAACTAGCACAGATACGCAGTATTTT	CASRTSTDTQYF
.	TRBV29-1	TRBD1	TRBJ2-7	TGCAGCATTTCCGGGACAGGGGTTGACGAGCAGTACTTC	CSISGTGVDEQYF
few	TRBV5-1	.	TRBJ2-7	TGCGCCAGCAGCTTGGAATCCTACGAGCAGTACTTC	CASSLESYEQYF
.	TRBV2	TRBD1	TRBJ2-1	TGTGCCAGCAGTCCAACCCCGGGACAGGTGGCGAATCAGTTCTTC	CASSPTPGQVANQFF
.	TRBV11-1	TRBD2	TRBJ2-1	TGTGCCAGCAGCTTACTAGCGGGAGCGCGCGGTGAGCAGTTCTTC	CASSLLAGARGEQFF
.	TRBV20-1	.	TRBJ2-3	TGCAGTGTTAGCCTAGATTGGAGAGATACGCAGTATTTT	CSVSLDWRDTQYF
.	TRBV13	.	TRBJ2-5	TGTGCCAGCAGACTTAAAGAGACCCAGTACTTC	CASRLKETQYF
.	TRBV24-1	TRBD1	TRBJ2-3	TGTGCCACCAGTGATGCACCGGGACAGGGCTCCGATACGCAGTATTTT	CATSDAPGQGSDTQYF
once	TRBV5-1	TRBD1	TRBJ2-3	TGCGCCAGCAGCGCCCACAGGGGGGATACGCAGTATTTT	CASSAHRGDTQYF
.	TRBV29-1	.	TRBJ1-1	TGCAGCGTTAGGGGAGGGAGGGGAGCTTTCTTT	CSVRGGRGAFF
.	TRBV7-9	.	TRBJ1-1	TGTGCCAGCAGCAGTTCCGACACTGAAGCTTTCTTT	CASSSSDTEAFF
.	TRBV11-3	TRBD1	TRBJ2-3	TGTGCCAGCAGCTTTGAGGGGACAGGGGGAGATACGCAGTATTTT	CASSFEGTGGDTQYF
few	TRBV29-1	.	TRBJ2-2	TGCAGCGGTTTTCAGGGAACCGGGGAGCTGTTTTTT	CSGFQGTGELFF
.	TRBV6-5	TRBD1	TRBJ2-7	TGTGCCAGCAGTTACTGGGGACAGGGTTACTACGAGCAGTACTTC	CASSYWGQGYYEQYF
once	TRBV6-1	.	TRBJ1-1	TGTGCCAGCAGTGAGGGGTTCGGTGAAGCTTTCTTT	CASSEGFGEAFF
.	TRBV11-1	.	TRBJ2-3	TGTGCCAGCAGCTTCGGTGGGGCGGCAGATACGCAGTATTTT	CASSFGGAADTQYF
.	TRBV6-1	TRBD1	TRBJ2-1	TGTGCCAGCAGTACAGGGGGCCGGTCGAATGAGCAGTTCTTC	CASSTGGRSNEQFF
once	TRBV13	.	TRBJ2-3	TGTGCCAGCAGCTTTCGAGCGGGTAGCACAGATACGCAGTATTTT	CASSFRAGSTDTQYF
.	TRBV7-8	.	TRBJ2-1	TGTGCCAGCAGCGATCGGACTTACAATGAGCAGTTCTTC	CASSDRTYNEQFF
.	TRBV12-3/TRBV12-4	.	TRBJ1-4	TGTGCCAGCAGTTTAGGATCCTCAACTAATGAAAAACTGTTTTTT	CASSLGSSTNEKLFF
once	TRBV5-1	.	TRBJ2-7	TGCGCCAGCACTTTGGCGGGACGGTCCTACGAGCAGTACTTC	CASTLAGRSYEQYF
.	TRBV20-1	.	TRBJ2-5	TGCAGTGCTATTCCGGTCCAAGAGACCCAGTACTTC	CSAIPVQETQYF
.	TRBV6-1	.	TRBJ1-4	TGTGCCAGCGCTAGGGCCACTAATGAAAAACTGTTTTTT	CASARATNEKLFF
.	TRBV25-1	TRBD1	TRBJ2-2	TGTGCCAGCAGTCCAGGACAGGGCCACACCGGGGAGCTGTTTTTT	CASSPGQGHTGELFF
once	TRBV11-1	.	TRBJ2-1	TGTGCCAGCAGCCCCGGGACGGCTGAATTAGGGCAGTTCTTC	CASSPGTAELGQFF
.	TRBV24-1	TRBD1	TRBJ1-3	TGTGCCACCGGGACAGCTTCTGGAAACACCATATATTTT	CATGTASGNTIYF
.	TRBV4-1	.	TRBJ2-7	TGCGCCAGCAGCTTCAGGATAGCGGCATCCTACGAGCAGTACTTC	CASSFRIAASYEQYF
.	TRBV7-1	TRBD2	TRBJ2-3	TGTGCCAGCAGCCCAGGACTAGCAGCTAGCACAGATACGCAGTATTTT	CASSPGLAASTDTQYF
.	TRBV12-3/TRBV12-4	.	TRBJ2-1	TGTGCCAGCAGTTTCGTCCCGGGACTCTCCTACAATGAGCAGTTCTTC	CASSFVPGLSYNEQFF
few	TRBV6-2/TRBV6-3	.	TRBJ2-5	TGTGCCAGCAGTTACCGCGGGACAGCTTGGGAGACCCAGTACTTC	CASSYRGTAWETQYF
.	TRBV11-3	.	TRBJ2-7	TGTGCCAGCAGCTTAGGGCGGCAAGCACCCTACGAGCAGTACTTC	CASSLGRQAPYEQYF
.	TRBV20-1	.	TRBJ2-7	TGCAGTGCTAGAAAGACCTTCTACGAGCAGTACTTC	CSARKTFYEQYF
.	TRBV11-3	.	TRBJ2-2	TGTGCCAGCAGCGTCCCCCTGGTGGCGAACACCGGGGAGCTGTTTTTT	CASSVPLVANTGELFF
.	TRBV15	.	TRBJ2-1	TGTGCCACCAGGTCGGGGAATGAGCAGTTCTTC	CATRSGNEQFF
.	TRBV11-1	TRBD2	TRBJ2-7	TGTGCCAGCAGGGAACTAGCGGGGAACGAGCAGTACTTC	CASRELAGNEQYF
.	TRBV7-2	.	TRBJ2-1	TGTGCCAGCAGCTCGTCCTTCAGGGTAGGGTACAATGAGCAGTTCTTC	CASSSSFRVGYNEQFF
.	TRBV5-1	.	TRBJ2-3	TGCGCCAGCAGCTTGGCAGGCGGGAAGAAGGGGACAGATACGCAGTATTTT	CASSLAGGKKGTDTQYF
once	TRBV7-9	TRBD1	TRBJ2-7	TGTGCCAGCAGCCAACAGGGGGCCTCCTACGAGCAGTACTTC	CASSQQGASYEQYF
.	TRBV10-3	TRBD1	TRBJ1-1	TGTGCCATCAGGGACAGGGAGGGCACTGAAGCTTTCTTT	CAIRDREGTEAFF
.	TRBV2	.	TRBJ1-1	TGTGCCAGCAGTGAACTCACTGAAGCTTTCTTT	CASSELTEAFF
.	TRBV11-2	TRBD2	TRBJ2-7	TGTGCCAGCAGCCTGGGACTAGCGGACTACGAGCAGTACTTC	CASSLGLADYEQYF
.	TRBV4-1	.	TRBJ1-2	TGCGCCAGCAGCCAAGTAGGGTTTGGTGGCTACACCTTC	CASSQVGFGGYTF